This T cell receptor beta chain is drawn from a study of cytomegalovirus exposure and HLA in healthy donors. Researchers ran the PCR with 60 Vbeta and 13 Jbeta primers. TCRdb keeps only in-frame clones here, not all; method: immunoSEQ multiplex PCR. The repertoire holds fewer than 150,000 clones, with about 80% as singletons. The sequence was collected from a man aged 18 to 30 in good health and CMV-seronegative. The sample was PBMCs.

CDR3 nucleotide sequence: TGTGCCTGGAGTGTAGGACTGATGAACACTGAAGCTTTCTTT. This encodes CAWSVGLMNTEAFF. This chain links TRBV30 with TRBJ1-1; D is ambiguous. The CDR3 runs to 14 residues. The ends were cut back, 0 bases at V and 0 bases at J, with 8 bases in the middle. Germline-derived CDR1 and CDR2 are GTSNPN and SVGIG (reference sequence).